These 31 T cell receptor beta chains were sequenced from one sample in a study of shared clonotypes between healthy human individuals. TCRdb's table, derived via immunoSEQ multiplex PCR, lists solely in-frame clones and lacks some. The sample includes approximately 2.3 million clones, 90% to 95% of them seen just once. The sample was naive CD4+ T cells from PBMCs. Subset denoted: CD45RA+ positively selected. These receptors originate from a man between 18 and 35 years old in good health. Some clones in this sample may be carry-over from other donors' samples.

CDR3 sequence: CATSRLRGLRSNQPQHF. CDR3 in DNA: TGTGCCACCAGCAGATTGAGGGGGCTGAGGAGCAATCAGCCCCAGCATTTT. The chain has TRBV15 and TRBJ1-5; 7 nucleotides agree with TRBD1. Trimming took 2 bases from V and 1 from J; bases not matched to a gene: 8. Germline V lookup: CDR1 LNHNV, CDR2 YYDKDF (reference sequence). CDR3 length: 17 amino acids.

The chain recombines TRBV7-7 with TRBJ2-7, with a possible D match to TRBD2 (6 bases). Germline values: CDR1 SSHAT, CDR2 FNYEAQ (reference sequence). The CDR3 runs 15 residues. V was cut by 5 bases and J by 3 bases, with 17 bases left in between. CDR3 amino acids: CASSPSAGFFYEQYF. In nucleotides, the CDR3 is TGTGCCAGCAGCCCTAGCGCAGGTTTCTTCTACGAGCAGTACTTC.

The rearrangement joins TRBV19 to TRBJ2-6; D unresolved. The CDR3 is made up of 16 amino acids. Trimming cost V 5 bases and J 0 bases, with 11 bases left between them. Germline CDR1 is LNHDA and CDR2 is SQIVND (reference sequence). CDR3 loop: CASSAPRRSGANVLTF. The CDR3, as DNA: TGTGCCAGTAGTGCGCCGCGACGCTCTGGGGCCAACGTCCTGACTTTC.

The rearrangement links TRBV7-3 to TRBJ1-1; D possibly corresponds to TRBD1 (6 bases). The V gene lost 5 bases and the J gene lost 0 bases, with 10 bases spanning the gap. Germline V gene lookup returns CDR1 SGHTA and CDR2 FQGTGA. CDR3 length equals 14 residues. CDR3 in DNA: TGTGCCAGCAGCGCACCAGGGGTGAACACTGAAGCTTTCTTT. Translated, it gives CASSAPGVNTEAFF.

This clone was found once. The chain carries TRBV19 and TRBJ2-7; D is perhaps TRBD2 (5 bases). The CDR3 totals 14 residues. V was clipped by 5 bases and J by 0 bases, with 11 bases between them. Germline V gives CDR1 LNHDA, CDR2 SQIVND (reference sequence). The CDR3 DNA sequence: TGTGCCAGTAGTTTAGCGCTGAGCTCCTACGAGCAGTACTTC. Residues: CASSLALSSYEQYF.

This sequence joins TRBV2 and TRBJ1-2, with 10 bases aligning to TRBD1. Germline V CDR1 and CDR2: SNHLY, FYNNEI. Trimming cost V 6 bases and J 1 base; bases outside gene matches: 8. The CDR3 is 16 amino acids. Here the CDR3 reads CASSLGQGRGNYGYTF. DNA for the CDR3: TGTGCCAGCAGCCTGGGACAGGGGAGGGGTAACTATGGCTACACCTTC.

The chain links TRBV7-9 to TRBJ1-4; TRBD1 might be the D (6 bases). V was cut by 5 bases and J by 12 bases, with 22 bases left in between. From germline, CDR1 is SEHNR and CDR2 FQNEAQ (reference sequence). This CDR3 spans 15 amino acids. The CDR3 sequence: CASSPNRAQGNQLFF. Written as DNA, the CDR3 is TGTGCCAGCAGCCCAAACAGGGCCCAGGGTAATCAACTGTTTTTT.

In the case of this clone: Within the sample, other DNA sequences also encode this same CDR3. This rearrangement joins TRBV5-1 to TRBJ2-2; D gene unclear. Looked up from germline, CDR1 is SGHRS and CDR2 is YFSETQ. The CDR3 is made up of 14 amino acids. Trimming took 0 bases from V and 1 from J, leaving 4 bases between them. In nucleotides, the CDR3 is TGCGCCAGCAGCTTGGCAGGGAACACCGGGGAGCTGTTTTTT. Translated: CASSLAGNTGELFF.

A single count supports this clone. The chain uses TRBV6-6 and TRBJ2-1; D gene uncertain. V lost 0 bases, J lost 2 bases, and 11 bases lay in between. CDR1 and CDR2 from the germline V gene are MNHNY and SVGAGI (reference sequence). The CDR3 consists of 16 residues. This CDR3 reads CASSYSNSVPYNEQFF. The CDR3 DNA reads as TGTGCCAGCAGTTACTCGAACAGCGTCCCCTACAATGAGCAGTTCTTC.

The CDR3 sequence: CASIPGPSHYEQYF. CDR3 nucleotide sequence: TGTGCCAGCATACCGGGACCTAGCCATTACGAGCAGTACTTC. The J gene is TRBJ2-5, the V gene TRBV28, with D perhaps matching TRBD1 or TRBD2 (5 bases each). The better agreement between TRBJ2-7 and the DNA end casts doubt on the J call. The CDR3 has 14 amino acids. Germline-derived CDR1 and CDR2 are MDHEN and SYDVKM.

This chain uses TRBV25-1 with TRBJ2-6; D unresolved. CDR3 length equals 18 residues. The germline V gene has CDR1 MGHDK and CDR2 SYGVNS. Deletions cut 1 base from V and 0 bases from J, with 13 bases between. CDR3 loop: CASSESTAYLSGANVLTF. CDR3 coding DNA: TGTGCCAGCAGTGAATCCACAGCCTACCTCTCTGGGGCCAACGTCCTGACTTTC. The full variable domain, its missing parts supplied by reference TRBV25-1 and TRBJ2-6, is EADIYQTPRYLVIGTGKKITLECSQTMGHDKMYWYQQDPGMELHLIHYSYGVNSTEKGDLSSESTVSRIRTEHFPLTLESARPSHTSQYLCASSESTAYLSGANVLTFGAGSRLTVL.

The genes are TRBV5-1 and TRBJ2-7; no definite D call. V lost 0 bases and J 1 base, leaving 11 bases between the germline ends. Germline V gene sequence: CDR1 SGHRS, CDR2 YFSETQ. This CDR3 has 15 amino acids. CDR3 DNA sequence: TGCGCCAGCAGCTTGGATGGCGCAGTATCCTACGAGCAGTACTTC. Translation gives CASSLDGAVSYEQYF.

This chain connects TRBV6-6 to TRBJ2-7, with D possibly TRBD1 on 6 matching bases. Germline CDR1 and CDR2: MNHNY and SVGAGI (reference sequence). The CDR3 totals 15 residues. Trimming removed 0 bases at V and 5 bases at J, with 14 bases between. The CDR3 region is CASSYSSGGWNEQYF. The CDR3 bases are TGTGCCAGCAGTTACTCGAGTGGGGGCTGGAACGAGCAGTACTTC.

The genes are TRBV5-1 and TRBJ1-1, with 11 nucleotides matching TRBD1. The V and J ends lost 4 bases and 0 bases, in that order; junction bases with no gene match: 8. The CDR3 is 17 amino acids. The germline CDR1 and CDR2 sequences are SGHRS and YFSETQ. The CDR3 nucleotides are TGCGCCAGCAGCCAGGACAGGGGGCGGTTGATGAACACTGAAGCTTTCTTT. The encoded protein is CASSQDRGRLMNTEAFF.

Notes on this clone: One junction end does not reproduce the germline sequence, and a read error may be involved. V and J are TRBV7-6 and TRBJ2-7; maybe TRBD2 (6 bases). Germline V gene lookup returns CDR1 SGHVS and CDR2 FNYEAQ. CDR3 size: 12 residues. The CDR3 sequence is CASSLSGRQVNF. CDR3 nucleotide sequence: TGTGCCAGCAGCTTATCGGGGAGGCAGGTAAACTTC.

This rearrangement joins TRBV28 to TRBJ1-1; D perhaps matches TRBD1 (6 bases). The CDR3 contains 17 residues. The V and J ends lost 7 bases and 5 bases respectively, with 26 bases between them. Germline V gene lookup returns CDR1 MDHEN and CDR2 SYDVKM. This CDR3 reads CASIMGGRGPGETEAFF. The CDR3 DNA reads TGTGCCAGCATTATGGGGGGCCGGGGGCCTGGTGAAACTGAAGCTTTCTTT.

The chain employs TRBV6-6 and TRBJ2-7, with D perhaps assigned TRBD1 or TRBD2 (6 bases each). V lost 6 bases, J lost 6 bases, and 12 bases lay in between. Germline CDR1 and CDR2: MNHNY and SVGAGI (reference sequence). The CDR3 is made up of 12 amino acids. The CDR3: CASRREGGEQYF. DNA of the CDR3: TGTGCCAGCAGGCGGGAAGGGGGCGAGCAGTACTTC.

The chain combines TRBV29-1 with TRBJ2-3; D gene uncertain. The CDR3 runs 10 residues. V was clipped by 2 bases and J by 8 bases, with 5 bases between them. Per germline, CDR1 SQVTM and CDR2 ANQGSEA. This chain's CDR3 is CSVERGTQYF. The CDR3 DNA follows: TGCAGCGTTGAACGAGGTACGCAGTATTTT.

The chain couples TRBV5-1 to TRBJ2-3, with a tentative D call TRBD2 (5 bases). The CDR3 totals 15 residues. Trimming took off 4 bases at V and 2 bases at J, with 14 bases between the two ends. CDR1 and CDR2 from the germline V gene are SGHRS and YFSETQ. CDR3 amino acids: CASSRLSGITDTQYF. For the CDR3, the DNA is TGCGCCAGCAGCAGACTTTCGGGGATCACAGATACGCAGTATTTT. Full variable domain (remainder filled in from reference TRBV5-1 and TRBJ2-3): KAGVTQTPRYLIKTRGQQVTLSCSPISGHRSVSWYQQTPGQGLQFLFEYFSETQRNKGNFPGRFSGRQFSNSRSEMNVSTLELGDSALYLCASSRLSGITDTQYFGPGTRLTVL.

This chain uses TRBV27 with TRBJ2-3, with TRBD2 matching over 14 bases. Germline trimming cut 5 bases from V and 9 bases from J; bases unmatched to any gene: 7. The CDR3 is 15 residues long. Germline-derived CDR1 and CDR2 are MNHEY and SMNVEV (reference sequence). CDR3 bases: TGTGCCAGCAGTCCAGGGACTAGCGGGAGTACGACGCAGTATTTT. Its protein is CASSPGTSGSTTQYF.

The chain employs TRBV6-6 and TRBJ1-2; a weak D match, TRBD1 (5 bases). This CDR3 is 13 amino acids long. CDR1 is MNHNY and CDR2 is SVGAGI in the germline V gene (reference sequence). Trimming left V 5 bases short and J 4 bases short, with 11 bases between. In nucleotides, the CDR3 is TGTGCCAGCAGTCACCGGGACTTCTATGGCTACACCTTC. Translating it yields CASSHRDFYGYTF.

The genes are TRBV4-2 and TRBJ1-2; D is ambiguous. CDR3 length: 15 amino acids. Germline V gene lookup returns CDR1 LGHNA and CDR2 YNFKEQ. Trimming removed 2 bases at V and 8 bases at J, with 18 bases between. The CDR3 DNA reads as TGTGCCAGCAGCCAATACGAGATCCAGGCGGACGGCTACACCTTC. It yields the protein CASSQYEIQADGYTF.

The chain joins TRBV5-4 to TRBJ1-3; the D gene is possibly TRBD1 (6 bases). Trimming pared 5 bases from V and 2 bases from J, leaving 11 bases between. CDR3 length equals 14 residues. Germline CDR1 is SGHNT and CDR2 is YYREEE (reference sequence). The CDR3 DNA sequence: TGTGCCAGCAGTTCGACAGGACCTGGAAACACCATATATTTT. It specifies CASSSTGPGNTIYF.

For the CDR3, the DNA is TGTGCCAGCAGCCCTACCTTCCGGGGGAGAACGAACGAGCAGTACTTC. Encoded protein: CASSPTFRGRTNEQYF. The chain uses TRBV7-2 and TRBJ2-7; D perhaps matches TRBD2 (6 bases). CDR1 and CDR2 (germline): SGHTA, FQGNSA. The CDR3 consists of 16 residues. V lost 5 bases, J lost 5 bases, and 22 bases lay in between.

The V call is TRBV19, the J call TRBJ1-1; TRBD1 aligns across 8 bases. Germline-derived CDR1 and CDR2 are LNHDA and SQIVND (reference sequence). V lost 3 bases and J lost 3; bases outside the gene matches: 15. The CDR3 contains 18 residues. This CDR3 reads CASSMSGQVMKGDTEAFF. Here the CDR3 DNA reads TGTGCCAGTAGTATGTCGGGACAGGTGATGAAGGGTGACACTGAAGCTTTCTTT.

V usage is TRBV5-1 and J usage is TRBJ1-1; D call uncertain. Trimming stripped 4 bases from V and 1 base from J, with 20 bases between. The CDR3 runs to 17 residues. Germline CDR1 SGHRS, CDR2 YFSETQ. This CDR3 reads CASSPVGGLRENTEAFF. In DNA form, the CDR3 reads TGCGCCAGCAGCCCGGTGGGCGGGCTTCGTGAGAACACTGAAGCTTTCTTT.

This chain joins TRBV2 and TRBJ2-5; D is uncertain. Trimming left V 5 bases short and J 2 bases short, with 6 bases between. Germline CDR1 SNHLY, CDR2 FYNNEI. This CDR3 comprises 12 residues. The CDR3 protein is CASSRSQETQYF. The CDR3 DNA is TGTGCCAGCAGTCGGAGTCAAGAGACCCAGTACTTC.

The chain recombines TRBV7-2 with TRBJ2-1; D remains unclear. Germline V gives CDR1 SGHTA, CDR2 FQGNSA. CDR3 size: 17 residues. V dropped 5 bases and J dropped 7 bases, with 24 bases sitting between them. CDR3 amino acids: CASSPPGFPEGVNEQFF. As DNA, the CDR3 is TGTGCCAGCAGCCCCCCCGGGTTCCCCGAAGGAGTGAATGAGCAGTTCTTC.

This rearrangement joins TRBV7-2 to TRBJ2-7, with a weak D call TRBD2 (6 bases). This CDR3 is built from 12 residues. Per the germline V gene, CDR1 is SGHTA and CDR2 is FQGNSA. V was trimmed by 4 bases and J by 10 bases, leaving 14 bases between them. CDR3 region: CASSWAGPIQYF. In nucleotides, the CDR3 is TGTGCCAGCAGCTGGGCGGGACCGATCCAGTACTTC. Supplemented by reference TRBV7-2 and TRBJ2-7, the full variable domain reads GAGVSQSPSNKVTEKGKDVELRCDPISGHTALYWYRQSLGQGLEFLIYFQGNSAPDKSGLPSDRFSAERTGGSVSTLTIQRTQQEDSAVYLCASSWAGPIQYFGPGTRLTVT.

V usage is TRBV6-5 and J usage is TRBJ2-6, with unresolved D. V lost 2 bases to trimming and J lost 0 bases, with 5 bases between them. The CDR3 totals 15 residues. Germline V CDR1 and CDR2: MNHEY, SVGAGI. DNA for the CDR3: TGTGCCAGCAGTTACATCTCCTCTGGGGCCAACGTCCTGACTTTC. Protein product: CASSYISSGANVLTF.

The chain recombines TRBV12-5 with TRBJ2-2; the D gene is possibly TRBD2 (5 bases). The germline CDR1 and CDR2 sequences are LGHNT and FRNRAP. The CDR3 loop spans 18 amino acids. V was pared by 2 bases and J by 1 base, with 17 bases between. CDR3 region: CASGLTPGSNKNTGELFF. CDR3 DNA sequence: TGTGCTAGTGGTTTGACACCGGGGAGTAACAAGAACACCGGGGAGCTGTTTTTT.